Each of the 8 T cell receptor beta chains below was sequenced from the same sample in a study of T cells in Graves' hyperthyroidism and ophthalmopathy (dated by TCRdb to between 2019 and 2020). Library construction relied on multiplex PCR. Instrument on record: Illumina HiSeq 2000. The TCR beta CDR3 regions were amplified from the RNA transcripts. A first-round RT-PCR of the TCR CDR3 used the HTBI primer set with the Qiagen OneStep RT-PCR kit. TCRdb trimmed the raw reads at Q25, called clones with MiXCR and kept productive beta chains. One record per CDR3 amino acid sequence lists the most common genes and DNA. The sample contains about 510,000 distinct CDR3 sequences, 14% of them found a single time. The top ten hold approximately 15% of the sample. The sequenced material came from blood. Receptor source: a middle-aged woman with Graves' hyperthyroidism.

This clonotype is categorized as medium-sized. The chain links TRBV2 to TRBJ1-5; 7 positions agree with TRBD1. The J segment lost 1 base and the V segment lost 7 bases, leaving 7 bases of the junction unmatched. CDR1 and CDR2 from the germline V gene are SNHLY and FYNNEI. CDR3 length: 15 amino acids. The CDR3 is CASMQDRTSNQPQHF. The CDR3 DNA is TGTGCCAGCATGCAGGACAGGACGAGCAATCAGCCCCAGCATTTT.

This clonotype has at least ten counts. V is TRBV5-6 and J is TRBJ2-5, with D perhaps matching TRBD1 (7 bases). V was cut by 4 bases and J by 2 bases, with 12 bases left in between. CDR1 is SGHDT, CDR2 YYEEEE, per germline. The CDR3 has 14 amino acids. In DNA, the CDR3 is TGTGCCAGCAGCGCAGGGGGGCGGCAAGAGACCCAGTACTTC. This codes for CASSAGGRQETQYF.

The chain couples TRBV18 to TRBJ2-5, with TRBD2 matching over 9 bases. This CDR3 has 18 amino acids. Germline V gene data show CDR1 as KGHSH and CDR2 as LQKENI. Trimming at V came to 3 bases and at J to 4 bases, leaving 15 bases not matched to a gene. This CDR3 is CASSPVIAGVFKGETQYF. The CDR3 DNA reads TGTGCCAGCTCACCGGTTATAGCGGGAGTGTTTAAAGGAGAGACCCAGTACTTC.

This clonotype was counted at least ten times. The V and J genes are TRBV28 and TRBJ2-6, with TRBD1 identical over 8 bases. Germline V gene data show CDR1 as MDHEN and CDR2 as SYDVKM. Trimming cost V 1 base and J 3 bases; bases outside gene matches: 8. The CDR3 consists of 18 residues. As DNA, the CDR3 is TGTGCCAGCAGTTTATTCGCCAGGGGGCCGTATGGGGCCAACGTCCTGACTTTC. Translation gives CASSLFARGPYGANVLTF.

Many counts were recorded for this clonotype. The V and J genes are TRBV15 and TRBJ1-2; D possibly corresponds to TRBD1 (5 bases). The CDR3 runs 15 residues. Looked up from germline, CDR1 is LNHNV and CDR2 is YYDKDF (reference sequence). V lost 1 base to trimming and J lost 4 bases, with 13 bases between them. CDR3 region: CATSRGTAGGYGYTF. CDR3 DNA: TGTGCCACCAGCAGAGGGACGGCCGGGGGCTATGGCTACACCTTC.

This clonotype has a count of ten or more. V usage is TRBV12-3 or TRBV12-4 and J usage is TRBJ1-5; D might be TRBD1 (6 bases). V was shortened by 5 bases and J by 0 bases, with 11 bases between the two germline ends. The CDR3 is 15 amino acids. The CDR3 nucleotides are TGTGCCAGCAGTCTACCAGGGGATAGCAATCAGCCCCAGCATTTT. This codes for CASSLPGDSNQPQHF.

The sample holds many counts of this clonotype. The chain recombines TRBV11-2 with TRBJ2-5, with D possibly being TRBD2 (5 bases). The CDR3 consists of 14 residues. Germline V gene lookup returns CDR1 SGHAT and CDR2 FQNNGV. V was clipped by 7 bases and J by 4 bases, with 16 bases between them. In DNA form, the CDR3 reads TGTGCCAGCACTCGGGGTATTGGGCTAGAGACCCAGTACTTC. Translated, it gives CASTRGIGLETQYF.

This chain connects TRBV5-1 to TRBJ2-3; D call uncertain. This CDR3 contains 12 residues. Per germline, CDR1 SGHRS and CDR2 YFSETQ. With 5 bases removed from V and 2 bases from J, the gap between germline ends came to 6 bases. In nucleotides, the CDR3 is TGCGCCAGCAGATTCAACACAGATACGCAGTATTTT. This encodes CASRFNTDTQYF.